The source of this TCR beta chain is a study of Graves' ophthalmopathy and Graves' hyperthyroidism. Study outcomes and limitations: A 13-signature model separated ophthalmopathy from stable hyperthyroidism, 85% to 90% sensitivity, around 78% specificity. Most thyroid clonotypes with frequency above 0.001 were detected in blood too.

Germline CDR1 LGHDT, CDR2 YNNKEL (reference sequence). The ends lost 4 bases at V and 7 bases at J; junction bases unmatched: 8. The CDR3 is made up of 15 amino acids. Uncontrolled infections, pregnancy, lactation or other autoimmune diseases led to patient exclusion. Serum thyroxine and TRAb, along with clinical symptoms, thyroid ultrasound and orbital computed tomography, were what diagnosis relied on. Only one count was recorded for this clonotype. Its antigen remains unidentified. Amplification targeted the TCR beta CDR3 regions, with RNA transcripts as the source material. Second-round multiplex PCR came after first-round RT-PCR with HTBI primers. TCRdb re-called the multiplex PCR reads through MiXCR, storing one row per CDR3 protein. The sample includes under 800,000 distinct CDR3 sequences, 20% to 25% of them seen just once.

This receptor was identified in a woman younger than 35 with stable Graves' hyperthyroidism. Some clones in this sample may be carry-over from other donors' samples. The chain recombines TRBV3-1 with TRBJ2-2, with 8 bases aligning to TRBD1. What was sequenced was peripheral blood. CDR3 amino acids: CASSPGTGGFGELFF. The CDR3 DNA reads as TGTGCCAGCAGCCCCGGGACAGGAGGGTTCGGGGAGCTGTTTTTT.